One and the same sample provided the 11 T cell receptor beta chains below, sequenced in a study of blood T cell repertoires in COVID-19 (dated by TCRdb to 2018 to 2021). Library construction relied on the immunoSEQ multiplex PCR assay. Drawn from immuneACCESS, this table holds only the in-frame rearrangements with V and J called that TCRdb kept. Clones are partly lost; checked studies trace under half to an unresolved V gene and leave the rest unexplained. The sample data list some 28,000 clones, and less than 90% of these were observed just once. Jointly, the top ten make up more than 20% of the sample. The sequencing input was peripheral blood. Source of these receptors: a human donor in a cohort sampled during active COVID-19.

This chain links TRBV30 with TRBJ1-1; 11 nucleotides align to TRBD1. CDR3 length equals 13 residues. The germline CDR1 and CDR2 sequences are GTSNPN and SVGIG (reference sequence). The J segment lost 11 bases and the V segment lost 8 bases, leaving 13 bases of the junction unmatched. The CDR3 is CAGRTGGRFGAFF. In nucleotides, the CDR3 is TGTGCCGGACGGACAGGGGGCCGGTTTGGGGCTTTCTTT.

V and J are TRBV27 and TRBJ1-5; the D gene is possibly TRBD1 (5 bases). Germline-derived CDR1 and CDR2 are MNHEY and SMNVEV (reference sequence). This CDR3 spans 13 amino acids. The germline V and J ends were trimmed by 8 bases and 2 bases, with 10 bases remaining between them. CDR3 in DNA: TGTGCCAGCCGGGGGAGGCGCAATCAGCCCCAGCATTTT. Protein sequence: CASRGRRNQPQHF.

The chain combines TRBV5-1 with TRBJ1-3, with a tentative D call TRBD1 (6 bases). Germline CDR1 and CDR2: SGHRS and YFSETQ. CDR3 length: 17 amino acids. Deletions cut 0 bases from V and 2 bases from J, with 15 bases between. The chain's CDR3 is CASSLGRRPGAGNTIYF. The CDR3 bases are TGCGCCAGCAGCTTGGGTCGTCGTCCAGGGGCTGGAAACACCATATATTTT.

The rearrangement joins TRBV5-1 to TRBJ2-1; 7 nucleotides align to TRBD1. The CDR3 is 12 residues long. J was trimmed by 9 bases and V by 3 bases; bases with no gene match: 3. The V gene's germline CDR1 is SGHRS and CDR2 YFSETQ. The CDR3 coding sequence is TGCGCCAGCAGCTGGACAGGTGGTGAGCAGTTCTTC. Translating it yields CASSWTGGEQFF. Full variable domain (rest looked up from reference TRBV5-1 and TRBJ2-1): KAGVTQTPRYLIKTRGQQVTLSCSPISGHRSVSWYQQTPGQGLQFLFEYFSETQRNKGNFPGRFSGRQFSNSRSEMNVSTLELGDSALYLCASSWTGGEQFFGPGTRLTVL.

The V call is TRBV2, the J call TRBJ2-7; D remains ambiguous. The CDR3 has 10 residues. Germline assignment: CDR1 SNHLY and CDR2 FYNNEI. V was pared by 7 bases and J by 4 bases, with 5 bases between. The CDR3 spells CASKTYEQYF. The DNA for the CDR3 is TGTGCCAGCAAGACTTACGAGCAGTACTTC.

This clone appeared once. V is TRBV9 and J is TRBJ2-3; D is undetermined. V was cut by 0 bases and J by 6 bases, with 8 bases left in between. This CDR3 comprises 13 residues. In germline, CDR1 is SGDLS, CDR2 YYNGEE. This chain's CDR3 is CASSVGPTDTQYF. The CDR3 region has the DNA TGTGCCAGCAGCGTAGGGCCGACTGATACGCAGTATTTT.

The rearrangement links TRBV5-1 to TRBJ2-7; TRBD2 is a possible D gene (5 bases). Trimming stripped 10 bases from V and 0 bases from J, with 14 bases between. CDR3 length: 13 amino acids. Germline values: CDR1 SGHRS, CDR2 YFSETQ. The CDR3, as DNA: TGCGCCTCCGGGTCGGGGTCCTCCTACGAGCAGTACTTC. Its protein is CASGSGSSYEQYF. The full variable domain, in which reference TRBV5-1 and TRBJ2-7 provide the parts outside the CDR3, is KAGVTQTPRYLIKTRGQQVTLSCSPISGHRSVSWYQQTPGQGLQFLFEYFSETQRNKGNFPGRFSGRQFSNSRSEMNVSTLELGDSALYLCASGSGSSYEQYFGPGTRLTVT.

The chain's CDR3 is CASSHRGLAVSGANVLTF. In nucleotides, the CDR3 is TGTGCCAGCAGTCACCGGGGACTAGCGGTCTCTGGGGCCAACGTCCTGACTTTC. This chain connects TRBV6-6 to TRBJ2-6, with 11 bases identical to TRBD2. This CDR3 has 18 residues. The germline gives CDR1 MNHNY, CDR2 SVGAGI (reference sequence). The V segment lost 5 bases and the J segment 0 bases; nucleotides outside the gene matches: 6.

The chain recombines TRBV9 with TRBJ1-3; 8 bases align to TRBD1. The CDR3 length is 20 residues. V lost 4 bases to trimming and J lost 4 bases; unmatched junction nucleotides: 22. Germline V gene sequence: CDR1 SGDLS, CDR2 YYNGEE. CDR3 amino acids: CASSLTRQGAKGVQGNTIYF. The CDR3 nucleotides read TGTGCCAGCAGCCTAACGCGGCAGGGGGCGAAGGGAGTACAGGGAAACACCATATATTTT.

The J gene is TRBJ2-3, the V gene TRBV7-9; 11 nucleotides match TRBD1. CDR1 SEHNR and CDR2 FQNEAQ come from the germline V gene (reference sequence). After removal of 4 bases from V and 6 bases from J, the junction contained 3 bases not matched to a gene. The length of the CDR3 is 14 residues. CDR3 amino acids: CASSWTGGGDTQYF. The CDR3 nucleotides are TGTGCCAGCAGCTGGACAGGGGGCGGGGATACGCAGTATTTT.

J is TRBJ1-2 and V is TRBV7-9; D uncertain. The V gene's germline CDR1 is SEHNR and CDR2 FQNEAQ (reference sequence). The CDR3 length is 14 residues. With 5 bases removed from V and 8 bases from J, the gap between germline ends came to 18 bases. The CDR3, as DNA: TGTGCCAGCAGCCTGACCGCCCCGAGGTACGGCTACACCTTC. Translated: CASSLTAPRYGYTF. Looking up the rest from reference TRBV7-9 and TRBJ1-2 gives the full variable domain: DTGVSQNPRHKITKRGQNVTFRCDPISEHNRLYWYRQTLGQGPEFLTYFQNEAQLEKSRLLSDRFSAERPKGSFSTLEIQRTEQGDSAMYLCASSLTAPRYGYTFGSGTRLTVV.